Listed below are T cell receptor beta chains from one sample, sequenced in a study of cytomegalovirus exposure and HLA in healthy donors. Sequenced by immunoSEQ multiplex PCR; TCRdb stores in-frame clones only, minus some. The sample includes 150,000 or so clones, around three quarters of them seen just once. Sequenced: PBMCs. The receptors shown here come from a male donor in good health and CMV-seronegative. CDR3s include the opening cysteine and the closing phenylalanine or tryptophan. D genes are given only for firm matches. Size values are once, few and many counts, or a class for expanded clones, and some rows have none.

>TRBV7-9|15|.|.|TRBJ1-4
CASKRGGGREEKLFF
TGTGCCAGCAAAAGAGGCGGGGGCCGCGAAGAAAAACTGTTTTTT
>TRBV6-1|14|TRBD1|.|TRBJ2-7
CASSLRQGAYEQYF
TGTGCCAGCAGTCTCCGACAGGGGGCCTACGAGCAGTACTTC
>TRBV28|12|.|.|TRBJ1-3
CASTSSGVSIYF
TGTGCCAGCACCTCCTCGGGGGTTAGCATATATTTT
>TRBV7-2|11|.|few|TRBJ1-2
CASSFPSGYTF
TGTGCCAGCAGCTTCCCTAGCGGCTACACCTTC
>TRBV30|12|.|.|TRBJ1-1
CAWRTGNTEAFF
TGTGCCTGGAGGACAGGGAACACTGAAGCTTTCTTT
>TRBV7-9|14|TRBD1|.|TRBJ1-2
CASSNRGRGYGYTF
TGTGCCAGCAGCAACAGGGGGCGAGGCTATGGCTACACCTTC
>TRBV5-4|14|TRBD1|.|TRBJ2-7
CASSLSGTGYEQYF
TGTGCCAGCAGCTTGTCCGGGACAGGGTACGAGCAGTACTTC
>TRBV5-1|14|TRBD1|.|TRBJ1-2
CASSPPLTGRGYTF
TGCGCCAGCAGCCCCCCACTGACAGGGAGAGGCTACACCTTC
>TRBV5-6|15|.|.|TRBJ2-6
CASSFYVSGANVLTF
TGTGCCAGCAGCTTTTATGTTTCTGGGGCCAACGTCCTGACTTTC
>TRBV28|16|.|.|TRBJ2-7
CASSTYTGPEVYEQYF
TGTGCCAGCAGTACATATACAGGGCCAGAGGTCTACGAGCAGTACTTC
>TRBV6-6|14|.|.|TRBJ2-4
CASSYIGGQNIQYF
TGTGCCAGCAGTTACATCGGGGGTCAAAACATTCAGTACTTC
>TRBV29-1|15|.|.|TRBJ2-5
CSVDRGLLREETQYF
TGCAGCGTAGATCGGGGACTCCTCAGGGAGGAGACCCAGTACTTC
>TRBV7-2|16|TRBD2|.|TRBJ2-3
CASSLGLAGTTDTQYF
TGTGCCAGCAGCTTAGGTCTAGCGGGGACCACAGATACGCAGTATTTT
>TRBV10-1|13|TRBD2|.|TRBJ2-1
CAGGTREGNEQFF
TGCGCCGGCGGGACTAGAGAGGGCAATGAGCAGTTCTTC
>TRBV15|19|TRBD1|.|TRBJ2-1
CATSRVRSGGRSTYNEQFF
TGTGCCACCAGCAGAGTGCGTTCAGGGGGAAGAAGCACCTACAATGAGCAGTTCTTC
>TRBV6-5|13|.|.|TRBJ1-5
CASSYSRNQPQHF
TGTGCCAGCAGTTACTCCCGGAATCAGCCCCAGCATTTT
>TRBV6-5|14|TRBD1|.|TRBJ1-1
CASSSTGEIAEAFF
TGTGCCAGCAGCAGCACAGGGGAAATCGCTGAAGCTTTCTTT
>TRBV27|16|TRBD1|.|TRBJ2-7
CASTRRGQGSSYEQYF
TGTGCCAGCACCCGACGTGGACAGGGTAGCTCCTACGAGCAGTACTTC
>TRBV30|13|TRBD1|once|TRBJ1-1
CAWEGTGGTEAFF
TGTGCCTGGGAGGGGACAGGGGGGACTGAAGCTTTCTTT
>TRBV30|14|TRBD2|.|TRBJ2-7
CAWSGLAGEGEQYF
TGTGCCTGGAGTGGACTAGCGGGGGAGGGCGAGCAGTACTTC
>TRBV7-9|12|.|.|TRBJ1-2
CASTTGGYGYTF
TGTGCCAGCACTACGGGGGGCTATGGCTACACCTTC
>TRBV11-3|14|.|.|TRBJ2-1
CASSGLEGGHEQFF
TGTGCCAGCAGCGGGCTTGAGGGGGGGCATGAGCAGTTCTTC
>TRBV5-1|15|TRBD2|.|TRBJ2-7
CASSLGSGRPYEQYF
TGCGCCAGCAGCTTGGGTAGCGGGAGACCCTACGAGCAGTACTTC
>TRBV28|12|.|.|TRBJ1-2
CATDTGSTGYTF
TGTGCCACCGACACAGGGAGCACGGGCTACACCTTC
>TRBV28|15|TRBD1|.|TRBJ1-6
CASSLRGGAGSPLHF
TGTGCCAGCAGTTTAAGAGGGGGCGCGGGGTCACCCCTCCACTTT
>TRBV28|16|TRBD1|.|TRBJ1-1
CASRAFPGQGKPEAFF
TGTGCCAGCAGAGCTTTTCCGGGACAGGGAAAGCCTGAAGCTTTCTTT
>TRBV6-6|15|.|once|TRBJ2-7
CASSYAVRGSYEQYF
TGTGCCAGCAGTTACGCGGTCCGGGGATCCTACGAGCAGTACTTC
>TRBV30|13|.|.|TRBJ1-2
CASPVRSSYGYTF
TGTGCCTCCCCCGTACGCAGTTCCTATGGCTACACCTTC
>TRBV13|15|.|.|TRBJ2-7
CASSLDRVAWNEQYF
TGTGCCAGCAGCTTAGACAGGGTGGCTTGGAACGAGCAGTACTTC
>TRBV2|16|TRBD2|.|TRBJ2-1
CASNRLAGSIYNEQFF
TGTGCCAGCAACCGACTAGCCGGAAGTATCTACAATGAGCAGTTCTTC
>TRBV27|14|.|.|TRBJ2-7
CASSYLDRTYEQYF
TGTGCCAGCAGTTACCTGGACAGAACCTACGAGCAGTACTTC
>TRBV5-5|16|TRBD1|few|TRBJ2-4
CASSLRFDRAGNIQYF
TGTGCCAGCAGCTTGCGCTTCGACAGGGCCGGCAACATTCAGTACTTC
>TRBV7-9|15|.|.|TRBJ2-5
CASSRLSSGAETQYF
TGTGCCAGCAGCCGTCTTAGTAGCGGCGCGGAGACCCAGTACTTC
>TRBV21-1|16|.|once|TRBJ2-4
CASSSRDTLAKNIQYF
TGTGCCAGCAGCAGCCGGGACACCCTAGCCAAAAACATTCAGTACTTC
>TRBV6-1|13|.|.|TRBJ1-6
CASIAGVNSPLHF
TGTGCCAGCATAGCAGGGGTAAATTCACCCCTCCACTTT
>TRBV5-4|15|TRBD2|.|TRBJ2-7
CASSFSGRAVYEQYF
TGTGCCAGCAGCTTTAGCGGGAGGGCCGTGTACGAGCAGTACTTC
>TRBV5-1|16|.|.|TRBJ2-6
CASSFPQGTGANVLTF
TGCGCCAGCAGCTTTCCCCAGGGAACTGGGGCCAACGTCCTGACTTTC
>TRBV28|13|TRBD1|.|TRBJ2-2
CASGTANTGELFF
TGTGCCAGCGGGACAGCAAACACCGGGGAGCTGTTTTTT
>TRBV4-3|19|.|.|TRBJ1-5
CASSQVVFRTPHSAQPQHF
TGCGCCAGCAGCCAAGTAGTTTTTCGGACACCACACTCCGCCCAGCCCCAGCATTTT